The clone carrying this T cell receptor beta chain was seen a few times. V dropped 3 bases and J dropped 5 bases, with 13 bases sitting between them. CDR1 SGHAT and CDR2 FQNNGV come from the germline V gene. This CDR3 is built from 14 residues. The entry originates in a study of blood T cell repertoires in COVID-19. Study at large: PBMCs, B-cell-depleted T cells, or T cells provided the cDNA or gDNA that made up the material.

The data were produced by immunoSEQ multiplex PCR, yet TCRdb's version contains in-frame clones alone and is incomplete. The sample consists of under 130,000 clones, approximately 81% of them appearing once. This receptor was identified in an elderly man with acute or convalescent COVID-19. The sequenced sample consisted of peripheral blood. The rearrangement links TRBV11-2 to TRBJ1-1; no firm D call. CDR3 nucleotides: TGTGCCAGCAGCTTTGGGGAGGGTGAGACTGAAGCTTTCTTT. Translated: CASSFGEGETEAFF.